This T cell receptor (beta chain) was obtained from a study of human T cells and chemical hapten exposure. Study details: Researchers reported sensitizing an approximately 2 cm by approximately 2 cm upper inner arm skin site with 2% DPC.

This clonotype was recorded at least ten times. Time point of the sample: pre-sensitization, week 0. Described treatment: therapeutic diphenylcyclopropenone sensitization with weekly scalp DPC. Each CDR3 protein gets one entry after TCRdb re-called the RACE reads with MiXCR. The sample holds some 300,000 distinct CDR3 sequences, over 5% seen once. The CDR3 has 14 amino acids. Trimming cost V 3 bases and J 2 bases, with 9 bases left between them. From germline, CDR1 is SEHNR and CDR2 FQNEAQ (reference sequence). This chain links TRBV7-9 with TRBJ2-3, with D possibly called TRBD1 or TRBD2 (5 bases each). The sequence was obtained from a young woman with alopecia areata. Some clones in this sample may be carry-over from other donors' samples. The material was whole blood, obtained in connection with sensitization to the hapten diphenylcyclopropenone (DPC). CDR3 in amino acids: CASSLGTDTDTQYF. The CDR3 nucleotides are TGTGCCAGCAGCTTGGGGACCGACACAGATACGCAGTATTTT.